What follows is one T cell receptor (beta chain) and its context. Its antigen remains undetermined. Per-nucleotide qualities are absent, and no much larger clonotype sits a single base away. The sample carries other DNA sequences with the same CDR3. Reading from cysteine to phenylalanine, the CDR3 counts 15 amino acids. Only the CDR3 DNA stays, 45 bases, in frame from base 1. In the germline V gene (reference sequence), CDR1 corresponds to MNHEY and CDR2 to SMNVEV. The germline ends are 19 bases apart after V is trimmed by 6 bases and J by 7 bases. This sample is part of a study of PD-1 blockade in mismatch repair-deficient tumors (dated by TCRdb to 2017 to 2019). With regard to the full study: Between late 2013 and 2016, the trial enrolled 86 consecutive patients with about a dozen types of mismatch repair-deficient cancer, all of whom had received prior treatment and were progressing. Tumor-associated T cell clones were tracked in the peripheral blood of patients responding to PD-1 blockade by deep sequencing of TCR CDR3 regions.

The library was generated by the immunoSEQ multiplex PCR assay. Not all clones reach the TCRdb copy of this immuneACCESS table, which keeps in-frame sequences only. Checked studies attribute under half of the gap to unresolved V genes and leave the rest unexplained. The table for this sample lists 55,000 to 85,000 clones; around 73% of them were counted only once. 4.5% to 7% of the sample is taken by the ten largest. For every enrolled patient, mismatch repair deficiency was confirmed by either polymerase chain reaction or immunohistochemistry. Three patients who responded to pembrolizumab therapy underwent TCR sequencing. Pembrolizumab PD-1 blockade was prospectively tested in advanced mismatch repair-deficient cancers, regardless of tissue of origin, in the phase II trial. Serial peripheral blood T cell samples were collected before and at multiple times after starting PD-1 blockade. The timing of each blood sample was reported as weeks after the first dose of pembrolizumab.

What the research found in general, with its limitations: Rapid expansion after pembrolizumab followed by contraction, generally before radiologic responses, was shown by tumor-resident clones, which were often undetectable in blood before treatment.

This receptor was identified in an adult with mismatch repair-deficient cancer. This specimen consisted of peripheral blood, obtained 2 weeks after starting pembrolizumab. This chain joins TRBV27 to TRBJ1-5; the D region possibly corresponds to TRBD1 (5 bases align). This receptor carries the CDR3 CASSPTQGVGQPQHF. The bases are TGTGCCAGCAGCCCTACTCAGGGTGTAGGGCAGCCCCAGCATTTT.